This T cell receptor beta chain was captured in a study of CD8+ T cells in alopecia areata. The V gene end was trimmed by 5 bases and the J gene end by 4 bases; junction bases not matched to a gene: 7. The germline V gene encodes CDR1 MNHEY and CDR2 SMNVEV (reference sequence). The CDR3 has 14 amino acids. Whole-study results and caveats: Higher clonality was seen in lesional scalp than in normal scalp, especially in alopecia totalis/universalis.

Extracted RNA was reverse transcribed, and the resulting cDNA served as sequencing template. Sequencing used immunoSEQ multiplex PCR; TCRdb keeps in-frame clones, though not all of them. The table includes about 150,000 clones, about 53% detected once. This clone was counted a few times. Its target is not known. This receptor was taken from a human donor with alopecia areata. The chain carries TRBV27 and TRBJ1-1; 7 bases match TRBD1. Sequenced material: CD8+ T cells sorted from blood, taken at week 0. The CDR3 sequence: CASSPGTVFTEAFF. DNA for the CDR3: TGTGCCAGCAGTCCCGGGACAGTCTTCACTGAAGCTTTCTTT.